This note documents a single T cell receptor beta chain sequence. What it binds is unknown. Then a second PCR, running about 6 to 12 cycles, was carried out with a sample-barcoded 5' primer and a J-beta primer mix. Each of the cDNA molecules was tagged by a template-switch adaptor with 12 random nucleotides. TCRdb passed the 5' RACE reads through MiXCR, listing each CDR3 protein once. The sample consists of about 1.8 million distinct CDR3 sequences, around 48% of them appearing once. Germline V gene data show CDR1 as SGDLS and CDR2 as YYNGEE. The V end lost 0 bases, the J end lost 4 bases, and 6 bases lay between the germline ends. The CDR3 loop spans 13 amino acids. No fewer than 6 million PBMCs went into each sample. The sample originates from a study of blood T cells in healthy people across ages. Findings of the study overall: Diversity estimates from one million T cells were considered underestimates.

This TCR came from a woman aged 40 to 50 in good health. The sample consisted of blood. The genes are TRBV9 and TRBJ2-3; D call uncertain. As DNA, the CDR3 is TGTGCCAGCAGCGTAGCTACTTCAGATACGCAGTATTTT. It encodes CASSVATSDTQYF.